This note documents a single TCR beta chain sequence. The source of the sample is a study of control samples from healthy donors and cancer patients. Measured with immunoSEQ multiplex PCR; TCRdb has only the in-frame clones, and not every one. The sample carries approximately 170,000 clones, roughly nine tenths recorded once. CDR3 length equals 12 residues. V was shortened by 2 bases and J by 4 bases, with 3 bases between the two germline ends. The germline V gene has CDR1 SNHLY and CDR2 FYNNEI. The sample taken for sequencing was blood. The chain links TRBV2 to TRBJ2-1, with no clear D. The origin of this receptor is a woman between 25 and 40 years old in good health. The chain's CDR3 is CASSEPYNEQFF. Written as DNA, the CDR3 is TGTGCCAGCAGTGAACCTTACAATGAGCAGTTCTTC.